This T cell receptor beta chain was captured in a study of PD-1 blockade in classical Hodgkin lymphoma. The wider study: Intravenous delivery of nivolumab at 3 mg/kg to patients occurred every 2 weeks. Study-level results: Why repertoires differed is undefined; disease activity or prior therapy possibly contributed. Significant TCR diversity gains by C4D1 occurred in CD4+ but not CD8+ cells.

Germline CDR1 and CDR2: SGHVS and FQNEAQ. This CDR3 is built from 14 residues. The trim removed 2 bases at V and 2 bases at J, leaving 2 bases unmatched. Measured with immunoSEQ multiplex PCR; TCRdb has only the in-frame clones, and not every one. The sample holds roughly 90,000 clones, about four fifths seen once. For this clone: Its antigen is unidentified.

After autologous stem cell transplantation all patients relapsed, and prior brentuximab vedotin exposure differed between cohorts. This TCR came from a human donor with classical Hodgkin lymphoma. Specimen: peripheral blood mononuclear cells (PBMCs), collected before the second cycle of nivolumab. The V and J genes are TRBV7-8 and TRBJ2-7, with 8 bases fitting TRBD1. The CDR3 nucleotides are TGTGCCAGCAGCTTAAGACAGGGGACCTACGAGCAGTACTTC. Its translation: CASSLRQGTYEQYF.